This TCR beta chain comes out of a study of blood T cell repertoires in COVID-19 (TCRdb year 2020). Background for the entire study: Samples covering the acute and convalescent phases of COVID-19 were provided by collaborators in the United States, Italy and Spain. The material from the prospective study consisted of cDNA or gDNA derived from T cells, B-cell-depleted T cells, or PBMCs. Subjects who had been exposed to COVID-19, were actively infected with it, or had recovered from it provided the deeply sampled blood TCRbeta repertoires that made up the dataset. A freely available public database, intended as a resource for researchers studying the immune response to SARS-CoV-2, is where the repertoires were released. The samples were drawn from two sources: the first 160 participants of the ongoing ImmuneRACE study, and about 1,300 subjects contributed by 6 global collaborators. Sample metadata almost always included a de-identified subject ID, COVID-19 status, age in years and sex. Where available, HLA class I and class II types were taken from metadata supplied by the sample provider and were not determined by assay-based typing. The study at large found these results: The quantity of clinical and demographic metadata differed by source and by participant and was supplied without curation.

Via the germline V gene, CDR1 is KGHDR and CDR2 SFDVKD. Spanning cysteine to phenylalanine, the CDR3 consists of 15 amino acids. This entry keeps only the CDR3 DNA: 45 bases, framed from base 1. At the junction V is shortened by 8 bases and J by 3 bases; bases outside the gene matches: 6. TCRbeta CDR3 regions were amplified from genomic DNA by means of the immunoSEQ Assay, a bias-controlled multiplex PCR. The authors processed their data as follows. The number of nucleated cells in each sample was estimated by amplification of reference gene primers within the assay. To quantify the absolute abundance of each unique TCRbeta CDR3 rearrangement, sequence reads were collapsed and filtered. For each sample, productive Simpson clonality was calculated as the square root of Simpson's diversity index over productive rearrangements. TCRdb took over this immuneACCESS table, retaining in-frame rearrangements with V and J assigned. Such tables are incomplete; in checked studies, under half of the missing clones stem from an unresolved V gene, and the remainder is unexplained. The V and J calls and clone size come from that table; D and trimming were worked out from the DNA. This sample gives about 82,000 clones in total; about 80% of them show up just once. Around 12% of the sample is taken by the ten largest.

Details on this clone: The antigen this receptor binds is unknown. No much larger clone is present one base from it, and per-base qualities are unavailable.

The collaborating institutions used their own protocols to collect whole blood in K2EDTA tubes. For TCRbeta analysis, collaborators shipped samples in one of three forms: frozen whole blood, isolated PBMCs, or DNA extracted from either of those sample types. The sequenced material came from peripheral blood. The chain is encoded by TRBV24-1 joined to TRBJ2-3, and TRBD2 aligns with 11 junction nucleotides. This TCR derives from a woman aged 40 to 50 with active or convalescent COVID-19. The DNA sequence is given as TGTGCCACCACCGATAGCGGGGGGGGAACAGATACGCAGTATTTT. This sequence encodes CATTDSGGGTDTQYF.